Below are 28 T cell receptor beta chains sequenced from a single sample in a study of blood T cell repertoires in COVID-19. Some clones are missing from TCRdb's copy, which holds only in-frame ones; the method was immunoSEQ multiplex PCR. The sample shows 60,000 to 70,000 clones, around 86% of them seen only once. Sequenced sample: peripheral blood. Receptors were obtained from a man in his forties or fifties with COVID-19, enrolled during active disease.

The chain links TRBV24-1 to TRBJ2-7; 7 bases map to TRBD1. V trimming: 3 bases; J trimming: 3 bases; junction bases outside the gene matches: 4. Germline CDR1 is KGHDR and CDR2 is SFDVKD. This CDR3 spans 14 amino acids. The CDR3 reads CATSDLDRYYEQYF. As DNA, the CDR3 is TGTGCCACCAGTGATCTGGACAGGTACTACGAGCAGTACTTC.

The V and J genes are TRBV7-9 and TRBJ1-3; 8 bases are a match to TRBD1. V trimming: 3 bases; J trimming: 2 bases; junction bases outside the gene matches: 12. CDR1 is SEHNR and CDR2 is FQNEAQ in the germline V gene (reference sequence). CDR3 length equals 18 residues. The CDR3 nucleotides are TGTGCCAGCAGCTTCGGGACAGATTCACAGGGGGCTGGAAACACCATATATTTT. Translating gives CASSFGTDSQGAGNTIYF.

The J gene is TRBJ2-2, the V gene TRBV24-1; a possible D gene is TRBD1 (5 bases). From germline, CDR1 is KGHDR and CDR2 SFDVKD. V gave up 11 bases and J gave up 3 bases, with 9 bases separating them. The CDR3 is 12 amino acids. CDR3 coding DNA: TGTGCCAGTAGGGGTGACACCGGGGAGCTGTTTTTT. As protein: CASRGDTGELFF.

The rearrangement links TRBV7-7 to TRBJ2-1; D may be TRBD1 (6 bases). The germline V gene has CDR1 SSHAT and CDR2 FNYEAQ (reference sequence). V was pared by 5 bases and J by 5 bases, with 16 bases between. The CDR3 covers 15 residues. In DNA form, the CDR3 reads TGTGCCAGCAGCCTGAACGGACAGAAAGACAATGAGCAGTTCTTC. This sequence encodes CASSLNGQKDNEQFF.

The rearrangement joins TRBV11-3 to TRBJ2-6, with a weak D call TRBD2 (6 bases). CDR3 length equals 19 residues. The ends were cut back, 5 bases at V and 0 bases at J, with 20 bases in the middle. Looked up from germline, CDR1 is SGHNT and CDR2 is YENEEA. Here the CDR3 DNA reads TGTGCCAGCAGCCACGGCTCGGGGGTTCGGAACTCTGGGGCCAACGTCCTGACTTTC. Its protein product is CASSHGSGVRNSGANVLTF.

The V call is TRBV20-1, the J call TRBJ2-1; 8 bases match TRBD2. This CDR3 is 16 amino acids long. The V segment lost 3 bases and the J segment 5 bases; nucleotides outside the gene matches: 12. Germline values: CDR1 DFQATT, CDR2 SNEGSKA (reference sequence). The chain's CDR3 is CSASNGGGLIHNEQFF. The CDR3, as DNA: TGCAGTGCTAGTAACGGCGGGGGGTTGATTCACAATGAGCAGTTCTTC.

This clone was seen only once. The chain recombines TRBV6-5 with TRBJ1-2; 12 bases fit TRBD1. J was trimmed by 7 bases and V by 4 bases; bases with no gene match: 7. CDR1 and CDR2 (germline): MNHEY, SVGAGI. CDR3 size: 15 residues. In DNA form, the CDR3 reads TGTGCCAGCAGTTCTGGGACAGGGGGCTGGTTTGGCTACACCTTC. Protein product: CASSSGTGGWFGYTF.

A few counts support this clone. The sample contains more than one DNA sequence encoding this CDR3. The CDR3 coding sequence is TGTGCCAGCAGACCCCCCGGCGGTAATCAGCCCCAGCATTTT. Protein sequence: CASRPPGGNQPQHF. This chain uses TRBV6-5 with TRBJ1-5; unclear D gene. CDR1 and CDR2 from the germline V gene are MNHEY and SVGAGI. Between the trimmed V and J ends, which lost 6 bases and 4 bases, there was a span of 13 bases. CDR3 size: 14 residues.

As DNA, the CDR3 is TGTGCCAGCAGTTTGGGAGTAGCGGGGTCCTACGAGCAGTACTTC. This gives the protein CASSLGVAGSYEQYF. The chain couples TRBV27 to TRBJ2-7; 8 nucleotides line up with TRBD2. CDR3 length: 15 amino acids. Per germline, CDR1 MNHEY and CDR2 SMNVEV (reference sequence). V shed 3 bases, J shed 1 base, and the junction held 5 bases outside the gene matches.

V and J are TRBV9 and TRBJ1-1; 7 nucleotides align to TRBD1. Germline assignment: CDR1 SGDLS and CDR2 YYNGEE. V shed 4 bases and J 1 base; nucleotides not matched to a gene: 4. The CDR3 runs 14 residues. The CDR3 is CASSLEGANTEAFF. CDR3 bases: TGTGCCAGCAGCCTCGAGGGGGCGAACACTGAAGCTTTCTTT.

This rearrangement joins TRBV11-2 to TRBJ2-7; no reliable D call. CDR3 length: 12 amino acids. The germline gives CDR1 SGHAT, CDR2 FQNNGV. The CDR3 is CGSRRQNYEQYF. DNA for the CDR3: TGTGGTAGCCGGCGCCAGAACTACGAGCAGTACTTC.

The CDR3 loop reads CASSPTLSTGNYGYTF. CDR3 DNA: TGCGCCAGCAGCCCGACTCTTTCGACAGGGAACTATGGCTACACCTTC. The chain couples TRBV4-1 to TRBJ1-2; 7 bases align to TRBD1. V shed 4 bases, J shed 2 bases, and the junction held 10 bases outside the gene matches. The V gene's germline CDR1 is MGHRA and CDR2 YSYEKL. This CDR3 is built from 16 residues.

In DNA, the CDR3 is TGTGCCATCAGCGACAGTAGCAATCAGCCCCAGCATTTT. Encoded protein: CAISDSSNQPQHF. The chain joins TRBV10-3 to TRBJ1-5, with a possible D match to TRBD1 (5 bases). CDR3 size: 13 residues. CDR1 is ENHRY and CDR2 is SYGVKD in the germline V gene. Trimming removed 6 bases from V and 0 bases from J, with 6 bases in between.

This clone was detected only a few times. The chain combines TRBV27 with TRBJ1-5; D perhaps matches TRBD1 (6 bases). The V end was cut by 6 bases, the J end by 6 bases, with 15 bases between. This CDR3 region has 14 residues. Germline CDR1 is MNHEY and CDR2 is SMNVEV (reference sequence). DNA of the CDR3: TGTGCCAGCAGCGATAGCAGGGGTTTTCAGCCCCAGCATTTT. This encodes CASSDSRGFQPQHF.

The V and J genes are TRBV28 and TRBJ1-5; D is ambiguous. The CDR3 is 16 residues long. The V and J ends lost 4 bases and 6 bases respectively, with 19 bases between them. Per germline, CDR1 MDHEN and CDR2 SYDVKM. This chain's CDR3 is CASSSPGGREAQPQHF. The CDR3 nucleotides read TGTGCCAGCAGTTCCCCCGGAGGGAGGGAGGCTCAGCCCCAGCATTTT.

The V gene is TRBV27, the J gene TRBJ1-6; 8 bases are a match to TRBD1. Germline CDR1 MNHEY, CDR2 SMNVEV (reference sequence). V dropped 8 bases and J dropped 11; count of bases not matched to a gene: 11. This CDR3 has 14 residues. In DNA form, the CDR3 reads TGTGCCAGCGGGGCTGGACAGGGAGTTGCACCCCTCCACTTT. Its translation is CASGAGQGVAPLHF.

This clone is a singleton in its sample. The CDR3 sequence is CASSPDRDNYNEQFF. Here the CDR3 DNA reads TGTGCCAGCAGTCCTGACAGGGACAACTACAATGAGCAGTTCTTC. The chain is built from TRBV2 and TRBJ2-1; 7 positions agree with TRBD1. The length of the CDR3 is 15 residues. The J segment lost 3 bases and the V segment lost 5 bases, leaving 7 bases of the junction unmatched. The germline CDR1 and CDR2 sequences are SNHLY and FYNNEI.

V gene TRBV12-3 or TRBV12-4 combines with J gene TRBJ1-1; TRBD1 is a possible D gene (5 bases). V lost 4 bases and J lost 6, with 12 bases in between. The CDR3 has 13 residues. CDR3 sequence: CASSSGPGAEAFF. For the CDR3, the DNA is TGTGCCAGCAGTTCAGGGCCTGGGGCTGAAGCTTTCTTT.

CDR3 in DNA: TGTGCCAGCAGTGGGAGGGCAACTAATGAAAAACTGTTTTTT. Its protein is CASSGRATNEKLFF. The chain recombines TRBV25-1 with TRBJ1-4; D unresolved. Germline lookup yields CDR1 MGHDK and CDR2 SYGVNS. The ends were cut back, 4 bases at V and 0 bases at J, with 6 bases in the middle. The length of the CDR3 is 14 residues.

This clone was counted a single time. The chain links TRBV5-6 to TRBJ2-7, with D hard to call. CDR3 length equals 14 residues. Germline V gene lookup returns CDR1 SGHDT and CDR2 YYEEEE. V lost 4 bases and J lost 2, with 13 bases in between. The CDR3 DNA reads as TGTGCCAGCAGCCACACCAATACACCCTACGAGCAGTACTTC. It specifies CASSHTNTPYEQYF.

CDR3 amino acids: CASSPQEDSYEQYF. DNA of the CDR3: TGTGCCAGCTCACCACAGGAGGATTCCTACGAGCAGTACTTC. The rearrangement uses TRBV18 and TRBJ2-7; a possible D gene is TRBD2 (5 bases). Germline assignment: CDR1 KGHSH and CDR2 LQKENI. The germline V and J ends were trimmed by 1 base and 1 base, with 8 bases remaining between them. This CDR3 has 14 residues.

The chain recombines TRBV2 with TRBJ2-3; no clear D. V was clipped by 0 bases and J by 4 bases, with 8 bases between them. Germline lookup yields CDR1 SNHLY and CDR2 FYNNEI. This CDR3 comprises 14 residues. The CDR3 sequence is CASSEALLSDTQYF. The CDR3, as DNA: TGTGCCAGCAGTGAAGCCCTCCTCTCAGATACGCAGTATTTT.

The V and J genes are TRBV2 and TRBJ2-3, with a weak D call TRBD2 (7 bases). Trimming removed 6 bases from V and 5 bases from J, with 12 bases in between. The CDR3 is 13 residues long. The germline gives CDR1 SNHLY, CDR2 FYNNEI. The CDR3 sequence is CASRGGPLDTQYF. DNA for the CDR3: TGTGCCAGCAGGGGGGGGCCCCTAGATACGCAGTATTTT.

The chain is built from TRBV2 and TRBJ1-5, with a tentative D call TRBD1 (5 bases). Looked up from germline, CDR1 is SNHLY and CDR2 is FYNNEI. CDR3 length equals 14 residues. V was trimmed by 2 bases and J by 1 base, leaving 6 bases between them. The CDR3 reads CASSEWGSNQPQHF. The CDR3 DNA reads TGTGCCAGCAGTGAATGGGGCAGCAATCAGCCCCAGCATTTT. Filled out from reference TRBV2 and TRBJ1-5, the complete variable domain reads EPEVTQTPSHQVTQMGQEVILRCVPISNHLYFYWYRQILGQKVEFLVSFYNNEISEKSEIFDDQFSVERPDGSNFTLKIRSTKLEDSAMYFCASSEWGSNQPQHFGDGTRLSIL.

V and J are TRBV7-2 and TRBJ2-3; D is perhaps TRBD1 (6 bases). The CDR3 consists of 14 residues. The V gene's germline CDR1 is SGHTA and CDR2 FQGNSA. Trimming took off 2 bases at V and 9 bases at J, with 15 bases between the two ends. CDR3 sequence reads: CASSLRGTTGTQYF. Written as DNA, the CDR3 is TGTGCCAGCAGCTTACGTGGGACGACAGGAACGCAGTATTTT. The whole variable domain, filled in from reference TRBV7-2 and TRBJ2-3, reads GAGVSQSPSNKVTEKGKDVELRCDPISGHTALYWYRQSLGQGLEFLIYFQGNSAPDKSGLPSDRFSAERTGGSVSTLTIQRTQQEDSAVYLCASSLRGTTGTQYFGPGTRLTVL.

The rearrangement links TRBV6-5 to TRBJ1-3; D gene unclear. V lost 7 bases and J lost 0, with 10 bases in between. Germline loops: CDR1 MNHEY, CDR2 SVGAGI. The CDR3 loop spans 14 amino acids. CDR3 in amino acids: CASKPTGSGNTIYF. The CDR3 DNA sequence: TGTGCCAGCAAGCCTACTGGCTCTGGAAACACCATATATTTT.

The chain uses TRBV19 and TRBJ2-1; 11 nucleotides line up with TRBD1. Trimming took 1 base from V and 7 from J; bases not matched to a gene: 6. Germline V gene lookup returns CDR1 LNHDA and CDR2 SQIVND (reference sequence). The CDR3 loop spans 16 amino acids. As DNA, the CDR3 is TGTGCCAGTAGTATAGCTGGACAGGGGGCACAGAATGAGCAGTTCTTC. Protein sequence: CASSIAGQGAQNEQFF. Variable domain in full (rest from reference TRBV19 and TRBJ2-1): DGGITQSPKYLFRKEGQNVTLSCEQNLNHDAMYWYRQDPGQGLRLIYYSQIVNDFQKGDIAEGYSVSREKKESFPLTVTSAQKNPTAFYLCASSIAGQGAQNEQFFGPGTRLTVL.

The chain uses TRBV27 and TRBJ1-2; D unclear. Germline values: CDR1 MNHEY, CDR2 SMNVEV (reference sequence). This CDR3 is 14 amino acids long. The V end was cut by 9 bases, the J end by 7 bases, with 21 bases between. The CDR3 DNA reads as TGTGCCAGTCTGGCTCTGGGAGGATCCCCTGGCTACACCTTC. It codes for CASLALGGSPGYTF.